This T cell receptor (beta chain) came from a study of T cell responses to AZD1222 COVID-19 vaccine. Clones were read by immunoSEQ multiplex PCR, and TCRdb kept only the in-frame ones, dropping some. Of about 140,000 clones in the sample, roughly nine tenths were seen once. The receptor was derived from an adult in good health. The specimen was peripheral blood, collected on day 0 of AZD1222 vaccination.

The CDR3 spells CASSSSGRDEQFF. CDR3 sequence (DNA): TGTGCCAGCAGCTCTTCGGGAAGGGATGAGCAGTTCTTC. The chain couples TRBV11-2 to TRBJ2-1, with D possibly matching TRBD2 (5 bases). CDR1 SGHAT and CDR2 FQNNGV come from the germline V gene. The germline V and J ends were trimmed by 4 bases and 8 bases, with 12 bases remaining between them. This CDR3 contains 13 residues.